The 15 T cell receptor beta chains presented below share a single source sample, sequenced in a study of cytomegalovirus exposure and HLA in healthy donors. PCR was performed using 60 Vbeta and 13 Jbeta primers. Produced via immunoSEQ multiplex PCR; TCRdb's table is partial and in-frame only. The profile shows 98,000 or so clones, about 80% of them singletons. The sequenced sample consisted of PBMCs. The receptors stem from a man aged 55 to 69 in good health and CMV-seropositive.

The V call is TRBV29-1, the J call TRBJ2-5; D gene ambiguous. CDR3 length: 12 residues. Deletions cut 0 bases from V and 4 bases from J, with 6 bases between. Germline V gene sequence: CDR1 SQVTM, CDR2 ANQGSEA. CDR3 bases: TGCAGCGTTGAAGATGGGCGAGAGACCCAGTACTTC. This sequence encodes CSVEDGRETQYF.

In DNA, the CDR3 is TGTGCCAGCAGCTTATACGGGACAGGCCCCCAAGAGACCCAGTACTTC. It translates to CASSLYGTGPQETQYF. V is TRBV7-2 and J is TRBJ2-5; 8 bases are shared with TRBD1. Germline lookup yields CDR1 SGHTA and CDR2 FQGNSA. The CDR3 consists of 16 residues. After removal of 2 bases from V and 1 base from J, the junction contained 6 bases not matched to a gene.

Regarding this clone: At one end the junction does not follow the germline gene, possibly because of a read error. The chain is built from TRBV7-7 and TRBJ2-1, with a possible D match to TRBD2 (6 bases). CDR3 length: 15 residues. From germline, CDR1 is SSHAT and CDR2 FNYEAQ (reference sequence). The CDR3 region has the DNA TGTGCTAGCAGCCCAGAGATCCGGGGGAGGAATGAGCAGTTCTTC. This sequence encodes CASSPEIRGRNEQFF. Looking up the rest from reference TRBV7-7 and TRBJ2-1 gives the full variable domain: GAGVSQSPRYKVTKRGQDVTLRCDPISSHATLYWYQQALGQGPEFLTYFNYEAQPDKSGLPSDRFSAERPEGSISTLTIQRTEQRDSAMYRCASSPEIRGRNEQFFGPGTRLTVL.

CDR3 loop: CASSGTGTGSEKLFF. The CDR3 DNA reads as TGTGCCAGCAGTGGAACCGGGACAGGGAGTGAAAAACTGTTTTTT. This chain connects TRBV2 to TRBJ1-4, with 9 bases identical to TRBD1. Trimming at V came to 4 bases and at J to 7 bases, leaving 7 bases not matched to a gene. Germline V gene lookup returns CDR1 SNHLY and CDR2 FYNNEI. The CDR3 runs to 15 residues.

The chain uses TRBV5-4 and TRBJ2-7, with 11 nucleotides matching TRBD2. Germline lookup yields CDR1 SGHNT and CDR2 YYREEE (reference sequence). V trimming: 3 bases; J trimming: 2 bases; junction bases outside the gene matches: 10. The CDR3 has 17 residues. The CDR3 loop reads CASSSSSGGISPYEQYF. The CDR3 DNA reads TGTGCCAGCAGCTCTTCTAGCGGGGGGATCTCGCCCTACGAGCAGTACTTC.

This chain connects TRBV6-1 to TRBJ2-1; 9 bases are a match to TRBD2. Trimming removed 9 bases from V and 7 bases from J; junction bases left unmatched: 7. The CDR3 has 13 residues. Germline V CDR1 and CDR2: MNHNS, SASEGT. The CDR3 reads CASRAGGLNEQFF. CDR3 bases: TGTGCCAGTCGCGCGGGGGGGCTTAATGAGCAGTTCTTC.

This clone was detected ten times or more. This chain links TRBV27 with TRBJ2-5, with D possibly matching TRBD2 (6 bases). V lost 6 bases and J 5 bases, leaving 13 bases between the germline ends. The CDR3 covers 13 residues. In germline, CDR1 is MNHEY, CDR2 SMNVEV (reference sequence). CDR3 nucleotide sequence: TGTGCCAGCAGCCCGGGCGGGGCGGAGACCCAGTACTTC. This encodes CASSPGGAETQYF.

The gene calls are TRBV5-6 and TRBJ2-1; TRBD1 is a possible D gene (6 bases). The CDR3 has 14 residues. Per germline, CDR1 SGHDT and CDR2 YYEEEE. The germline V and J ends were trimmed by 4 bases and 15 bases, with 23 bases remaining between them. CDR3 nucleotides: TGTGCCAGCAGCCTCCTAACCGGGACACAAAAGGGGTTCTTC. Its protein is CASSLLTGTQKGFF.

This clone appeared a single time. J is TRBJ1-1 and V is TRBV19, with 7 bases fitting TRBD1. From germline, CDR1 is LNHDA and CDR2 SQIVND (reference sequence). V was clipped by 8 bases and J by 5 bases; unmatched bases: 11. This CDR3 has 14 residues. The DNA for the CDR3 is TGTGCCAGTTACAGGGGATCTCGCGGGACTGAAGCTTTCTTT. This sequence encodes CASYRGSRGTEAFF.

CDR3 sequence: CASSISRGMSEQYF. The CDR3 coding sequence is TGTGCCAGTAGTATCTCCAGGGGGATGAGCGAGCAGTACTTC. V is TRBV19 and J is TRBJ2-7; 7 bases line up with TRBD1. Germline V lookup: CDR1 LNHDA, CDR2 SQIVND (reference sequence). The CDR3 contains 14 residues. The J segment lost 6 bases and the V segment lost 3 bases, leaving 8 bases of the junction unmatched.

This clone was counted at least ten times. This chain joins TRBV27 and TRBJ2-2, with TRBD2 matching over 10 bases. CDR1 is MNHEY and CDR2 is SMNVEV in the germline V gene (reference sequence). The CDR3 has 15 residues. Trimming cost V 3 bases and J 4 bases; bases outside gene matches: 2. CDR3 residues: CASSLASGGTGELFF. DNA of the CDR3: TGTGCCAGCAGTTTGGCTAGCGGGGGCACCGGGGAGCTGTTTTTT.

The chain is built from TRBV6-1 and TRBJ1-2; D is ambiguous. The CDR3 extends over 12 amino acids. Trimming left V 5 bases short and J 8 bases short, with 12 bases between. The V gene's germline CDR1 is MNHNS and CDR2 SASEGT. The CDR3 is CASSSDSWGYTF. CDR3 coding DNA: TGTGCCAGCAGTTCCGACTCGTGGGGCTACACCTTC.

The chain links TRBV7-6 to TRBJ1-2; D remains ambiguous. Germline loops: CDR1 SGHVS, CDR2 FNYEAQ. V was shortened by 8 bases and J by 0 bases, with 13 bases between the two germline ends. This CDR3 contains 14 residues. This CDR3 reads CASSSDEANYGYTF. In DNA, the CDR3 is TGTGCCAGCTCGTCAGATGAGGCTAACTATGGCTACACCTTC.

The table lists this clone with a few counts. The CDR3: CASSPLAGGPGELFF. Written as DNA, the CDR3 is TGTGCCAGCAGTCCCCTAGCGGGGGGGCCCGGGGAGCTGTTTTTT. The rearrangement links TRBV6-6 to TRBJ2-2; 12 bases are a match to TRBD2. After removal of 5 bases from V and 6 bases from J, the junction contained 4 bases not matched to a gene. The CDR3 contains 15 residues. Germline lookup yields CDR1 MNHNY and CDR2 SVGAGI (reference sequence).

Comment on this clone: Other DNA sequences within the sample encode an identical CDR3. The chain employs TRBV7-2 and TRBJ1-5; D might be TRBD1 (5 bases). Germline-derived CDR1 and CDR2 are SGHTA and FQGNSA. V was shortened by 2 bases and J by 5 bases, with 13 bases between the two germline ends. The length of the CDR3 is 15 residues. DNA for the CDR3: TGTGCCAGCAGCTTACGAGTAGGAGGGGATCAGCCCCAGCATTTT. Amino acid sequence: CASSLRVGGDQPQHF.